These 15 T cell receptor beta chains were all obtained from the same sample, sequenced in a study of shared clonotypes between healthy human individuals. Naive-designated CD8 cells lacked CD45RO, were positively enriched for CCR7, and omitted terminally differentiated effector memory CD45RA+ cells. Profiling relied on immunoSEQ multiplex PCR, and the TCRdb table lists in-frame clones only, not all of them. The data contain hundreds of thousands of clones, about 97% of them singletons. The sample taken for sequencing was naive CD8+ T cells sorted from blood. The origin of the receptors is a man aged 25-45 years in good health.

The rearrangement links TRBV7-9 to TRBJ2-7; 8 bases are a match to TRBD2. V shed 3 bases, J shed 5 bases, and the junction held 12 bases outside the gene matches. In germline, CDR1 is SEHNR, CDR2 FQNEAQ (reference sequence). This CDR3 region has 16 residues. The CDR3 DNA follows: TGTGCCAGCAGCTTCAGTTCCAGCGGGAGTGTGCACGAGCAGTACTTC. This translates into CASSFSSSGSVHEQYF.

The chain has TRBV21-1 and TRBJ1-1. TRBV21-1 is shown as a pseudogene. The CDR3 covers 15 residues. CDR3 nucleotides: TGTGCCAGCAGCAAAGACGGTTTTCCGAACACTGAAGCTTTCTTT. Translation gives CASSKDGFPNTEAFF.

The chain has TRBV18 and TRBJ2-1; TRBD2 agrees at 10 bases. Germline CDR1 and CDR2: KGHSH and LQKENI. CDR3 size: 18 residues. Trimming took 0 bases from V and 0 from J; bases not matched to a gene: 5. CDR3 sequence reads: CASSPPTSGKSSYNEQFF. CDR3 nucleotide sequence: TGTGCCAGCTCACCACCCACTAGCGGGAAGAGCTCCTACAATGAGCAGTTCTTC. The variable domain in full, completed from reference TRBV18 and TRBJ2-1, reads NAGVMQNPRHLVRRRGQEARLRCSPMKGHSHVYWYRQLPEEGLKFMVYLQKENIIDESGMPKERFSAEFPKEGPSILRIQQVVRGDSAAYFCASSPPTSGKSSYNEQFFGPGTRLTVL.

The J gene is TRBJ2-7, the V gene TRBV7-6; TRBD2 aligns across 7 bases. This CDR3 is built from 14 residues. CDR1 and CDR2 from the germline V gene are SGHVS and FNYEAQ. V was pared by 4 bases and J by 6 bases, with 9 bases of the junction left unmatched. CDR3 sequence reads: CASSSAGRVGEQYF. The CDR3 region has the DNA TGTGCCAGCAGCTCAGCGGGAAGGGTAGGCGAGCAGTACTTC.

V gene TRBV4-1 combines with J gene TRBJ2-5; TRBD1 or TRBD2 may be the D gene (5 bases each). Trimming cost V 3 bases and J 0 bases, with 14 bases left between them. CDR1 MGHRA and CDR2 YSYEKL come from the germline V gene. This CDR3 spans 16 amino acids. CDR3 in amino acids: CASSHQPGRNQETQYF. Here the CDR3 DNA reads TGCGCCAGCAGCCATCAACCGGGACGTAACCAAGAGACCCAGTACTTC.

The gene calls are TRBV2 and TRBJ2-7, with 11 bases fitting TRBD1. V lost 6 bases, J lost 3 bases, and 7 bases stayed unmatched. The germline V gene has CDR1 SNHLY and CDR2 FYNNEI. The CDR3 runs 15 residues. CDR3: CASSLGQGVGYEQYF. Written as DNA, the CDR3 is TGTGCCAGCAGCCTGGGACAGGGGGTGGGCTACGAGCAGTACTTC. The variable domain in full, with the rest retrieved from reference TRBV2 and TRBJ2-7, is EPEVTQTPSHQVTQMGQEVILRCVPISNHLYFYWYRQILGQKVEFLVSFYNNEISEKSEIFDDQFSVERPDGSNFTLKIRSTKLEDSAMYFCASSLGQGVGYEQYFGPGTRLTVT.

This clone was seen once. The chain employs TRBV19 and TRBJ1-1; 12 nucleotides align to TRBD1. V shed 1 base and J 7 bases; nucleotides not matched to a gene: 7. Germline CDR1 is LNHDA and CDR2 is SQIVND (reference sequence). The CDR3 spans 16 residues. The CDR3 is CASSIARDRGLGEAFF. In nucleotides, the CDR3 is TGTGCCAGTAGTATAGCCCGGGACAGGGGGCTGGGTGAAGCTTTCTTT.

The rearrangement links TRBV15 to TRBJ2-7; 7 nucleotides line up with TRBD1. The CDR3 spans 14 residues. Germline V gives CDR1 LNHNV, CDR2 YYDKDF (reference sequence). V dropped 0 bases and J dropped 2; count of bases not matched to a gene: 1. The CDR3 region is CATSRDGTAYEQYF. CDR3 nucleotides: TGTGCCACCAGCAGAGATGGGACAGCCTACGAGCAGTACTTC.

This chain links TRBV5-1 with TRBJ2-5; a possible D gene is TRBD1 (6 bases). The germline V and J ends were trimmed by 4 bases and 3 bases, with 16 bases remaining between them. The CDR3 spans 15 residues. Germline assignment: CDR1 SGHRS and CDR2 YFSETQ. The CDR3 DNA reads TGCGCCAGCAGCAAGGGACGGACAGACGAAGAGACCCAGTACTTC. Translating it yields CASSKGRTDEETQYF.

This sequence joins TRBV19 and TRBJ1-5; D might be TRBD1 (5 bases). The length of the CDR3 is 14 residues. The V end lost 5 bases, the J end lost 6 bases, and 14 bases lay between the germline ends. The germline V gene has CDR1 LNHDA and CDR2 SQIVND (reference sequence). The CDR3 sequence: CASSDRDLRQPQHF. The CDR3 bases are TGTGCCAGTAGTGATCGGGACCTTCGTCAGCCCCAGCATTTT.

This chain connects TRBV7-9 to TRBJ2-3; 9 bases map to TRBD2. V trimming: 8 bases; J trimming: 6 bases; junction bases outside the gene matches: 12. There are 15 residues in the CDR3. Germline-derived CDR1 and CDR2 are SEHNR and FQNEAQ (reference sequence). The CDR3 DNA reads TGTGCCAGCCTTGGGCTAGCGGGGAACGGGGATACGCAGTATTTT. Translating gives CASLGLAGNGDTQYF. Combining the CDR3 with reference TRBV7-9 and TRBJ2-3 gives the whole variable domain DTGVSQNPRHKITKRGQNVTFRCDPISEHNRLYWYRQTLGQGPEFLTYFQNEAQLEKSRLLSDRFSAERPKGSFSTLEIQRTEQGDSAMYLCASLGLAGNGDTQYFGPGTRLTVL.

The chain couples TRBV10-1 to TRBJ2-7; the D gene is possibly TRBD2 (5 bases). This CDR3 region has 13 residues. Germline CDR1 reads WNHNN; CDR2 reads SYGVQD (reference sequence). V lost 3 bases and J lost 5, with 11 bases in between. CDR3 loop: CASSDPGVDEQYF. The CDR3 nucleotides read TGCGCCAGCAGTGACCCCGGGGTAGACGAGCAGTACTTC.

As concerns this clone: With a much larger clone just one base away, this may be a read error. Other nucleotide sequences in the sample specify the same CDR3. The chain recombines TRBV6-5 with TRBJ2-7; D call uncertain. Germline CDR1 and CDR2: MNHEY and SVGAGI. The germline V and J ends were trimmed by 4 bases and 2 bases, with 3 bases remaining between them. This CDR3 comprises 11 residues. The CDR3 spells CASSSAYEQYF. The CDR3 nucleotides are TGTGCCAGCAGTTCCGCCTACGAGCAGTACTTC.

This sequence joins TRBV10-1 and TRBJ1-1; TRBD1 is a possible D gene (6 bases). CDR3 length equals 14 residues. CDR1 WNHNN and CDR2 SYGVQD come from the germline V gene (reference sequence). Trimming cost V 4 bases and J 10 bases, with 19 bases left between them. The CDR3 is CASSVFPTGEGAFF. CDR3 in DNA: TGCGCCAGCAGTGTATTCCCGACAGGAGAGGGAGCTTTCTTT.

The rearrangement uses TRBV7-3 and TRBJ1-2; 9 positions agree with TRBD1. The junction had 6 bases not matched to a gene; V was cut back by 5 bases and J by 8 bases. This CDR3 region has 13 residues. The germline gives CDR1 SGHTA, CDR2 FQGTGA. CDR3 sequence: CASSPTGGSGYTF. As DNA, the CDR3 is TGTGCCAGCAGCCCAACAGGGGGCTCGGGCTACACCTTC.